This TCR beta chain was recorded in a study of T cell repertoires in cytomegalovirus infection. This clonotype was counted at least ten times. Its antigen is currently unknown. TCRdb called the reads again in MiXCR, with one record for every CDR3 protein. The table includes some 900,000 distinct CDR3 sequences, about 30% detected once. General study points: Cumulative frequency of public TCR beta families picked out carriers of CMV plus the relevant HLA.

Sequenced material: cultured CD8+ T cells from PBMCs, taken from culture after CMV antigen stimulation. The sequence was collected from a human donor in good health (CMV status not recorded). Some clones in this sample may be carry-over from other donors' samples.

CDR3 residues: CASALGRGYEQYF. The CDR3, as DNA: TGTGCCAGCGCCCTGGGGCGGGGCTACGAGCAGTACTTC. J is TRBJ2-7 and V is TRBV12-3 or TRBV12-4; the D gene is possibly TRBD2 (6 bases). The ends were cut back, 8 bases at V and 3 bases at J, with 14 bases in the middle. CDR3 length: 13 residues.